The T cell receptor (beta chain) under discussion was sequenced for a study of tumor-infiltrating lymphocytes in primary liver carcinoma. Trimming left V 8 bases short and J 1 base short, with 11 bases between. Germline V gives CDR1 SQVTM, CDR2 ANQGSEA. This CDR3 has 12 amino acids. The study's findings and limits: Tumor-adjacent and tumor-blood pairs overlapped less than tumor region pairs did.

Investigators took RNA and DNA out together from 20-30 mg of unsorted bulk tissue. As to this clonotype: The antigen remains undetermined. This likely comes from a read error, as the CDR3 has no conserved phenylalanine or tryptophan at its end.

From approximately 490 ng total RNA, TCR beta cDNA was generated with a primer in the constant region. Libraries for TCR beta were built through three nested multiplex PCR rounds, which together made up a slightly modified ARM-PCR procedure. With TRBV1-TRBV30 forward primers and a C-beta reverse primer, the first two PCR rounds were run for about 10 cycles each. TCRdb analysed the multiplex PCR reads with MiXCR anew, one entry per CDR3 protein. The table lists 20,000 to 30,000 distinct CDR3 sequences, around three quarters of them singletons. J is TRBJ1-1 and V is TRBV29-1; D gene unclear. The clonotype comes from a man aged 35 to 55 with primary liver carcinoma and hepatitis B virus infection. The sample consisted of liver tumor tissue from sampling region 3. Subset indicated: tumor region T3, left-lateral pole. The CDR3 reads CSIGKENTEAFL. The CDR3 DNA is TGCAGCATTGGCAAGGAGAACACTGAAGCTTTCCTT.